These 14 T cell receptor beta chains were all obtained from the same sample, sequenced in a study of shared clonotypes between healthy human individuals. Clones were sequenced by immunoSEQ multiplex PCR, and TCRdb holds only the in-frame ones, with some missing. The table shows 2 million to 2.5 million clones, with around 95% occurring only once. The sequencing sample was made of naive CD4+ T cells sorted from blood. The subset denotes: CD45RA+ positively selected. Receptor source: a man in his late teens or twenties in good health.

The CDR3 is CASSPPNVNYEQYF. In nucleotides, the CDR3 is TGTGCCAGCTCACCACCCAATGTCAACTACGAGCAGTACTTC. J is TRBJ2-7 and V is TRBV18; D is ambiguous. V lost 0 bases, J lost 3 bases, and 9 bases lay in between. Germline-derived CDR1 and CDR2 are KGHSH and LQKENI. This CDR3 contains 14 residues.

The chain combines TRBV2 with TRBJ2-6; D is unclear. The length of the CDR3 is 12 residues. Germline V CDR1 and CDR2: SNHLY, FYNNEI. V was shortened by 8 bases and J by 2 bases, with 4 bases between the two germline ends. The CDR3 loop reads CASAPGANVLTF. The CDR3 region has the DNA TGTGCCAGCGCCCCTGGGGCCAACGTCCTGACTTTC.

The V gene is TRBV10-3, the J gene TRBJ2-5; 9 bases are a match to TRBD1. This CDR3 comprises 16 residues. V shed 7 bases and J 1 base; nucleotides not matched to a gene: 10. Germline values: CDR1 ENHRY, CDR2 SYGVKD. CDR3 protein: CAITDLPTGGQETQYF. For the CDR3, the DNA is TGTGCCATCACCGACCTACCGACAGGGGGCCAAGAGACCCAGTACTTC.

Concerning this clone itself: Other nucleotide sequences in the sample specify the same CDR3. This chain joins TRBV25-1 and TRBJ2-1, with TRBD2 matching 8 bases. Germline V gene data show CDR1 as MGHDK and CDR2 as SYGVNS. Trimming cost V 5 bases and J 4 bases; bases outside gene matches: 4. This CDR3 has 14 residues. CDR3 residues: CASSLAGGYNEQFF. In DNA, the CDR3 is TGTGCCAGCAGTCTGGCGGGAGGATACAATGAGCAGTTCTTC.

CDR3 sequence reads: CASSPDQPGPSYEQYF. The CDR3 bases are TGTGCCAGCAGCCCAGATCAGCCGGGGCCCTCCTACGAGCAGTACTTC. The V and J genes are TRBV7-9 and TRBJ2-7, with D perhaps TRBD1 or TRBD2 (5 bases each). Germline CDR1 and CDR2: SEHNR and FQNEAQ (reference sequence). Trimming removed 5 bases at V and 0 bases at J, with 17 bases between. The CDR3 is 16 amino acids.

The chain employs TRBV9 and TRBJ2-3, with TRBD2 identical over 8 bases. Germline V lookup: CDR1 SGDLS, CDR2 YYNGEE. The CDR3 sequence is 17 residues long. V lost 0 bases to trimming and J lost 0 bases; unmatched junction nucleotides: 6. The CDR3 spells CASSVAPRGGSTDTQYF. In DNA form, the CDR3 reads TGTGCCAGCAGCGTAGCCCCCCGCGGGGGGAGCACAGATACGCAGTATTTT.

This rearrangement joins TRBV5-1 to TRBJ1-4, with D perhaps TRBD1 (5 bases). The CDR3 extends over 15 amino acids. The germline CDR1 and CDR2 sequences are SGHRS and YFSETQ. Trimming stripped 2 bases from V and 6 bases from J, with 14 bases between. CDR3: CASSFGSGGDEKLFF. CDR3 bases: TGCGCCAGCAGCTTTGGGAGTGGGGGAGATGAAAAACTGTTTTTT. Drawing the rest from reference TRBV5-1 and TRBJ1-4, the complete variable domain is KAGVTQTPRYLIKTRGQQVTLSCSPISGHRSVSWYQQTPGQGLQFLFEYFSETQRNKGNFPGRFSGRQFSNSRSEMNVSTLELGDSALYLCASSFGSGGDEKLFFGSGTQLSVL.

The J gene is TRBJ2-5, the V gene TRBV29-1; D unresolved. This CDR3 is built from 13 residues. CDR1 and CDR2 from the germline V gene are SQVTM and ANQGSEA. V was cut by 5 bases and J by 5 bases, with 15 bases left in between. The chain's CDR3 is CSVRPSLGETQYF. CDR3 DNA sequence: TGCAGCGTTCGGCCGTCCCTGGGGGAGACCCAGTACTTC. The whole variable domain, filled in from reference TRBV29-1 and TRBJ2-5, reads SAVISQKPSRDICQRGTSLTIQCQVDSQVTMMFWYRQQPGQSLTLIATANQGSEATYESGFVIDKFPISRPNLTFSTLTVSNMSPEDSSIYLCSVRPSLGETQYFGPGTRLLVL.

For the CDR3, the DNA is TGTGCCAGCAGTGAGAGGGCGGGAGGGTACTACAATGAGCAGTTCTTC. It translates to CASSERAGGYYNEQFF. This chain links TRBV6-1 with TRBJ2-1; 9 bases match TRBD2. This CDR3 has 16 amino acids. The trim removed 3 bases at V and 3 bases at J, leaving 6 bases unmatched. Germline-derived CDR1 and CDR2 are MNHNS and SASEGT.

This chain uses TRBV6-1 with TRBJ1-5; D not resolved. The CDR3 extends over 13 amino acids. Germline V lookup: CDR1 MNHNS, CDR2 SASEGT. Trimming pared 5 bases from V and 10 bases from J, leaving 15 bases between. CDR3 region: CASSTELPQPQHF. The DNA for the CDR3 is TGTGCCAGCAGTACTGAGTTGCCTCAACCCCAGCATTTT.

As concerns this clone: This sample includes further DNA sequences coding for the same CDR3. The chain combines TRBV10-3 with TRBJ1-1; a possible D gene is TRBD1 (6 bases). Germline values: CDR1 ENHRY, CDR2 SYGVKD. V gave up 4 bases and J gave up 1 base, with 7 bases separating them. The CDR3 runs 13 residues. This CDR3 is CAISATGNTEAFF. Written as DNA, the CDR3 is TGTGCCATCAGTGCGACAGGGAACACTGAAGCTTTCTTT.

The chain has TRBV4-1 and TRBJ2-4, with TRBD2 as a possible D gene (5 bases). V dropped 0 bases and J dropped 7 bases, with 22 bases sitting between them. Per germline, CDR1 MGHRA and CDR2 YSYEKL. The CDR3 runs 18 residues. The CDR3 spells CASSQDLVMGRGLNIQYF. Written as DNA, the CDR3 is TGCGCCAGCAGCCAAGACCTCGTGATGGGGAGAGGGTTGAACATTCAGTACTTC.

The V call is TRBV5-1, the J call TRBJ2-1, with 10 bases identical to TRBD2. Germline V gives CDR1 SGHRS, CDR2 YFSETQ. V lost 7 bases to trimming and J lost 3 bases; unmatched junction nucleotides: 13. The CDR3 contains 17 residues. The CDR3 DNA follows: TGCGCCAGCCGATCCGAGTGGACTAGCGGATTCTACAATGAGCAGTTCTTC. Its protein is CASRSEWTSGFYNEQFF.

The chain uses TRBV28 and TRBJ2-1, with 9 bases identical to TRBD1. With V trimmed by 4 bases and J by 6 bases, 7 bases remained unmatched. The CDR3 sequence is 15 residues long. Germline lookup yields CDR1 MDHEN and CDR2 SYDVKM. CDR3 sequence (DNA): TGTGCCAGCAGTTCTGCCGGGACAGGGCCCAATGAGCAGTTCTTC. Protein product: CASSSAGTGPNEQFF.